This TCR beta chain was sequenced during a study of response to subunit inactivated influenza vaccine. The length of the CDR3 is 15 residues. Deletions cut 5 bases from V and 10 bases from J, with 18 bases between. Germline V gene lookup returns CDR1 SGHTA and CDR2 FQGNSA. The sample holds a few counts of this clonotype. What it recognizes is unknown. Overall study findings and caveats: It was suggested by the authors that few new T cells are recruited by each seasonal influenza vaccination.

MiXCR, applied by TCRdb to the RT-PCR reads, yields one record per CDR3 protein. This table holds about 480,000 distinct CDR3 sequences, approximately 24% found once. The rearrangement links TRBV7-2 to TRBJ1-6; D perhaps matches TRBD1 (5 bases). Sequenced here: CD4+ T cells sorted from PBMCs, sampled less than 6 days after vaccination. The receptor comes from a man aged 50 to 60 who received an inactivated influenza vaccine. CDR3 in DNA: TGTGCCAGCAGCCGGAAGGGTCAGGGAGGGTCACCCCTCCACTTT. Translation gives CASSRKGQGGSPLHF.